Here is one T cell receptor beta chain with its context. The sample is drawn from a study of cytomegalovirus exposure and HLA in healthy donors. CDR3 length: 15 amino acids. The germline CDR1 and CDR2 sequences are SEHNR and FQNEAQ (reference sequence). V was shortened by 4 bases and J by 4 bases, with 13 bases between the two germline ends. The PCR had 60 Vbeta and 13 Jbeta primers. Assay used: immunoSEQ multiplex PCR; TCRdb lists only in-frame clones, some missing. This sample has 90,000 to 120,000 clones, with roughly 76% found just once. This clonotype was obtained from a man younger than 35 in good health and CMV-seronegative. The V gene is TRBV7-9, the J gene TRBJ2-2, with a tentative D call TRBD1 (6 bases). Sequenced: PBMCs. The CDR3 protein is CASSSQQGSTGELFF. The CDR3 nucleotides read TGTGCCAGCAGCTCCCAACAGGGTTCCACCGGGGAGCTGTTTTTT.